This T cell receptor beta chain emerged from a study of blood T cell repertoires in COVID-19. On the study more broadly: The United States, Italy and Spain provided the acute and convalescent COVID-19 samples. The analysed material was cDNA or gDNA that came from T cells, B-cell-depleted T cells, or PBMCs.

In the original processing: Reference gene primers were amplified, and this amplification served to estimate nucleated cell counts. The protocol was immunoSEQ multiplex PCR, while the TCRdb copy is restricted to in-frame clones and leaves out a portion. The V and J calls and clone size were taken over from that table, and D and trimming were inferred from the DNA. This sample has about 90,000 clones; about nine tenths occur once, and the top ten carry about 5.2%. Input material: peripheral blood. This receptor was taken from a man between 50 and 59 years old with acute or convalescent COVID-19.

CDR3 in amino acids: CASSISPGQGSYGYTF. The CDR3 nucleotides are TGTGCCAGCAGCATTTCGCCGGGACAGGGGAGCTATGGCTACACCTTC. V is TRBV5-5 and J is TRBJ1-2; TRBD1 matches at 10 bases. There are 16 residues in the CDR3. Looked up from germline, CDR1 is SGHKS and CDR2 is YYEKEE (reference sequence). The J segment lost 4 bases and the V segment lost 4 bases, leaving 10 bases of the junction unmatched.